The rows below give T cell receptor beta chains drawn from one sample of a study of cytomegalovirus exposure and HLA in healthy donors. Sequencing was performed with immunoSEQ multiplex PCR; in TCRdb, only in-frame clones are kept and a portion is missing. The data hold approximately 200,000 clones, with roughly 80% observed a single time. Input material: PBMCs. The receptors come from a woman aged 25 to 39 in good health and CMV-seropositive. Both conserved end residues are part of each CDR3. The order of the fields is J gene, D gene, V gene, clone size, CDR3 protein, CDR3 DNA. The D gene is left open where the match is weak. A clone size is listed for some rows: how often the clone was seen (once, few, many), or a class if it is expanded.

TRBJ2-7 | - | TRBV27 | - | CASSLPPGNEQYF | TGTGCCAGCAGTTTACCCCCAGGGAATGAGCAGTACTTC
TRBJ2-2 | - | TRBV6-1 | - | CASRYSVTGELFF | TGTGCCAGCAGGTATTCTGTCACCGGGGAGCTGTTTTTT
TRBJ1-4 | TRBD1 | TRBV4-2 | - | CASSQEARTGKLFF | TGTGCCAGCAGCCAAGAGGCCAGGACAGGAAAACTGTTTTTT
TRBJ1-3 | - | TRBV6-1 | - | CASSGAAGGTSSSGNTIYF | TGTGCCAGCAGTGGGGCGGCTGGTGGGACTTCGAGCTCTGGAAACACCATATATTTT
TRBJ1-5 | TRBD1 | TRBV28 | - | CASREMTGTTQPQHF | TGTGCCAGCAGAGAGATGACAGGGACGACCCAGCCCCAGCATTTT
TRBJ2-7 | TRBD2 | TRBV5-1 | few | CASSTSGGLSYEQYF | TGCGCCAGCAGCACTAGCGGGGGCCTCTCCTACGAGCAGTACTTC
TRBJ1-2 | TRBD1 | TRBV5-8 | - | CASSEGQLLDYGYTF | TGTGCCAGCAGTGAGGGACAGTTGTTGGACTATGGCTACACCTTC
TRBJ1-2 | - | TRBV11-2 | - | CASSLILRAGYTF | TGTGCCAGCAGCTTGATCTTGAGGGCTGGCTACACCTTC
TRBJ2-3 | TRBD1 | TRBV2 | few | CASTFRTGGTDTQYF | TGTGCCAGCACTTTTCGGACAGGGGGTACAGATACGCAGTATTTT
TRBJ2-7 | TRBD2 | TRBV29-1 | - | CSVRGGGPYEQYF | TGCAGCGTTCGGGGGGGAGGGCCCTACGAGCAGTACTTC
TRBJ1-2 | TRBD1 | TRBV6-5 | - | CASIGQGEKGGYTF | TGTGCCAGCATCGGACAGGGGGAAAAAGGCGGCTACACCTTC
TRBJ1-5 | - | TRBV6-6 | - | CASGGDTKPQHF | TGTGCCAGCGGGGGGGACACCAAGCCCCAGCATTTT
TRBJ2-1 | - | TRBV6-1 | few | CASSEKRTRNEFF | TGTGCCAGCAGTGAAAAGCGGACTCGCAACGAGTTCTTC
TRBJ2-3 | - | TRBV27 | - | CASSFARGLSTDTQYF | TGTGCCAGCAGTTTTGCTCGCGGGCTGAGCACAGATACGCAGTATTTT
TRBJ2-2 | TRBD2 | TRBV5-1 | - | CASSLVQGGSTGELFF | TGCGCCAGCAGCTTGGTGCAGGGAGGGTCCACCGGGGAGCTGTTTTTT
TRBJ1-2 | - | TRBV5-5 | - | CASMGPSGYTF | TGTGCCAGCATGGGCCCGAGTGGCTACACCTTC
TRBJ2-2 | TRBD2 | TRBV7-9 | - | CASSSQGGRASGELFF | TGTGCCAGCAGCTCGCAGGGCGGGAGGGCCTCCGGGGAGCTGTTTTTT
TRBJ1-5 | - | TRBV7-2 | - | CASSQTPSYSNQPQHF | TGTGCCAGCAGCCAAACGCCCAGTTATAGCAATCAGCCCCAGCATTTT
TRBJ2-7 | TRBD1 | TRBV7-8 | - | CASSLVDREVYEQYF | TGTGCCAGCAGCTTAGTAGACAGGGAAGTCTACGAGCAGTACTTC
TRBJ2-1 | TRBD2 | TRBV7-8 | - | CASSSLRLAGGLNEQFF | TGTGCCAGCAGCTCACTACGACTAGCGGGGGGGCTGAATGAGCAGTTCTTC
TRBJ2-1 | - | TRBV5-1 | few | CASSLLSVGAGSEQFF | TGCGCCAGCAGCTTGCTATCGGTGGGGGCCGGGTCTGAGCAGTTCTTC
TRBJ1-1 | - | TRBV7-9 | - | CASSPRGGKNTEAFF | TGTGCCAGCAGCCCCCGGGGGGGTAAGAACACTGAAGCTTTCTTT
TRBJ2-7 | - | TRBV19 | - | CASSIADSYEQYF | TGTGCCAGTAGTATCGCAGACTCCTACGAGCAGTACTTC
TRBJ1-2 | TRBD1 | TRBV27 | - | CASSWTAGGFYGYTF | TGTGCCAGCTCTTGGACGGCAGGGGGCTTCTATGGCTACACCTTC
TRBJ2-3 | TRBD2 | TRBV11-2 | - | CASSLVAGFTDTQYF | TGTGCCAGCAGCTTAGTAGCGGGGTTCACAGATACGCAGTATTTT
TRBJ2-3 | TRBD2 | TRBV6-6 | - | CASSPQRERDTDTQYF | TGTGCCAGCAGTCCCCAGCGGGAGCGGGACACAGATACGCAGTATTTT
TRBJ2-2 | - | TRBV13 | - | CASNSVAGELFF | TGTGCCAGCAATTCGGTGGCCGGGGAGCTGTTTTTT
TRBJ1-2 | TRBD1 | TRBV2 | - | CASSDLNPGGYGYTF | TGTGCCAGCAGTGATCTAAATCCAGGGGGCTATGGCTACACCTTC
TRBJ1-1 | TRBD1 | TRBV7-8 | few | CASSLGTVNTEAFF | TGTGCCAGCAGCCTAGGGACAGTGAACACTGAAGCTTTCTTT
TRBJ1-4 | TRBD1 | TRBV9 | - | CASSAGTGGNEKLFF | TGTGCCAGTAGCGCCGGGACAGGCGGTAATGAAAAACTGTTTTTT
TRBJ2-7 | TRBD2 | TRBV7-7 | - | CASSLLGEGYEQYF | TGTGCTAGCAGCTTATTGGGGGAGGGCTACGAGCAGTACTTC
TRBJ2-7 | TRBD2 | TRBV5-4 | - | CASSLLAGDSYEQYF | TGTGCCAGCAGCTTGCTAGCGGGAGACTCCTACGAGCAGTACTTC
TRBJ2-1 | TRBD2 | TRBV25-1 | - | CASSAHGTSGNEQFF | TGTGCCAGCAGTGCTCACGGGACTAGCGGGAATGAGCAGTTCTTC
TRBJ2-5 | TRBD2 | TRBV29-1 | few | CSGGLAGRETQYF | TGCAGCGGGGGACTAGCGGGGCGAGAGACCCAGTACTTC
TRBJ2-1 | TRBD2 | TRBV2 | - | CASTGTSSYNEQFF | TGTGCCAGCACGGGGACTAGCTCCTACAATGAGCAGTTCTTC
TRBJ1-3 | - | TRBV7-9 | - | CASSLSGASSGNTIYF | TGTGCCAGCAGCTTATCTGGGGCGAGCTCTGGAAACACCATATATTTT
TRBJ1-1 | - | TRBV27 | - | CASSSGTKKAFF | TGTGCCAGCAGTTCAGGGACAAAAAAAGCTTTCTTT
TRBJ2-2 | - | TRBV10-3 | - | CAMGGGGPATPDTGELFF | TGTGCCATGGGGGGAGGCGGACCGGCAACTCCGGACACCGGGGAGCTGTTTTTT
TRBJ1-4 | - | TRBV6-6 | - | CASSLGGANEKLFF | TGTGCCAGCAGTCTCGGAGGGGCTAATGAAAAACTGTTTTTT
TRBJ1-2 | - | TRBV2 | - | CASSEDGGAYGYTF | TGTGCCAGCAGTGAAGATGGGGGGGCGTACGGCTACACCTTC
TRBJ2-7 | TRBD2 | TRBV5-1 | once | CASSYLAGLSYEQYF | TGCGCCAGCAGCTATCTAGCGGGATTGTCCTACGAGCAGTACTTC
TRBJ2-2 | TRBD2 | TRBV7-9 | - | CASSLAAGGNTGELFF | TGTGCCAGCAGCTTAGCGGCGGGGGGGAACACCGGGGAGCTGTTTTTT
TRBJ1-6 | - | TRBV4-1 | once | CASSQERAPLHF | TGCGCCAGCAGCCAAGAGAGGGCACCCCTCCACTTT
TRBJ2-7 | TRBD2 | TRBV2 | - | CASTGGGNEQYF | TGTGCCAGCACCGGGGGAGGGAACGAGCAGTACTTC
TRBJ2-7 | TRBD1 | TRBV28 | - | CASSSGQGFLEQYF | TGTGCCAGCAGTTCGGGACAGGGCTTTCTCGAGCAGTACTTC
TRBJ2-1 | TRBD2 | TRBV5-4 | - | CASTPRGGYNEQLF | TGTGCCAGCACCCCCCGGGGGGGATACAATGAGCAGCTCTTC
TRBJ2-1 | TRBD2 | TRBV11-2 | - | CASSPRLSGGPHDNEQFF | TGTGCCAGCAGCCCCCGACTGAGCGGGGGGCCACACGACAATGAGCAGTTCTTC